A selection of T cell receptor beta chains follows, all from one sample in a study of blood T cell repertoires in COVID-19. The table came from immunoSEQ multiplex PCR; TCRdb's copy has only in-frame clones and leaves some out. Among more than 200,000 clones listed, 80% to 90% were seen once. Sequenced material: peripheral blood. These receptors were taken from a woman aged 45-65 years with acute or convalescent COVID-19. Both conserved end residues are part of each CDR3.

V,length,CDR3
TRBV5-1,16,CASRSGTGGPTDTQYF
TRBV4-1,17,CASSQDQGAGAYNEQFF
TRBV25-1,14,CASSEFRDRDGYTF
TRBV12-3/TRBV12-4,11,CASGRGYEQYF
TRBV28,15,CASSLGRRSNTEAFF
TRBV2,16,CAIFGDRGGGTGELFF
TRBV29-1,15,CSVDLARGSGDTQYF
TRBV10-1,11,CASSASREKYF
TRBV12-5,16,CASGTDRVKQDYGYTF
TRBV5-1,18,CASSPIPSLAGATYEQYF
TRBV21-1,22,CASSKGGGESDLPLGYNSPLHF
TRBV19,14,CASKTSGSLGTQYF
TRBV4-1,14,CASSQDRRGWEQYF
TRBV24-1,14,CATSDPGQGQPQHF
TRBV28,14,CASRTGTGGYEQYF
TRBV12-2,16,CASRLGRVGSYNEQFF
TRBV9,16,CASSPTSSGSSYEQYF
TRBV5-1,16,CASSDGTGFSGNTIYF
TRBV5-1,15,CASSPSQGANQPQHF
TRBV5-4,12,CASSLQEETQYF
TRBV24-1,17,CATSDSILAGGTDTQYF
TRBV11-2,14,CASSTVRGKETQYF
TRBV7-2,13,CASSLRGTGELFF
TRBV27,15,CASGTGAGGGQPQHF
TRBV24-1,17,CATSDTYSGGRYNEQFF
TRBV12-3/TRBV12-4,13,CASSFRLSDGYTF
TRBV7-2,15,CASSRDYLSTDTQYF
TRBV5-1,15,CASSTDRGNTGELFF
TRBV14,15,CASSQAGAGGNTIYF
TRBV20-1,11,CSARLGGEQFF
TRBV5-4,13,CASSQGGGTEAFF
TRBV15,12,CATSETGHEAFF
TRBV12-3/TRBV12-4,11,CASRLQDEQFF
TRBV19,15,CASSSRDRGTDTQYF
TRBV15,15,CATSRPRAGGETQYF
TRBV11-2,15,CASSLGEPGSETQYF
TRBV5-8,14,CASSSDRDTGELFF
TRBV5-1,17,CASSFSLAEEVYNEQFF
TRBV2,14,CASSNLQGLGGYTF
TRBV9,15,CASSREGGLSEKLFF
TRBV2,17,CASRAGTGGEGNQPQHF
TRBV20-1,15,CSASRAGSLNSPLHF
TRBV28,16,CASSPGRGTPFLGQYF